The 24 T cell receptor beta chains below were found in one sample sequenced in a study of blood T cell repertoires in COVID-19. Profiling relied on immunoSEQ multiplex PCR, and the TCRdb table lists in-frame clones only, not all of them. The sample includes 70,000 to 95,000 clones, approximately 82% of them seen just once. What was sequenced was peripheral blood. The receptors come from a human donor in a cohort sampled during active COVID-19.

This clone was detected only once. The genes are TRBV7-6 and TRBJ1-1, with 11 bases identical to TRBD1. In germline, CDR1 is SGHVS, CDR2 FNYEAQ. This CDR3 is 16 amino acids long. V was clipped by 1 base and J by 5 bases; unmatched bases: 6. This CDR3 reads CASSLGGQGARTEAFF. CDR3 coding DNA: TGTGCCAGCAGCTTAGGAGGACAGGGGGCGCGGACTGAAGCTTTCTTT.

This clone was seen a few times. Here the CDR3 DNA reads TGTGCCAGTAGTATCCGCGACAACCTCTCTGGAAACACCATATATTTT. Translated, it gives CASSIRDNLSGNTIYF. This chain joins TRBV19 and TRBJ1-3; the D is unclear. Germline values: CDR1 LNHDA, CDR2 SQIVND (reference sequence). The CDR3 totals 16 residues. Deletions cut 3 bases from V and 0 bases from J, with 12 bases between.

The CDR3 DNA reads as TGTGCCAGCAGCCCAGGGACAGGGGGCATCACGGAGACCCAGTACTTC. Protein product: CASSPGTGGITETQYF. The rearrangement joins TRBV7-3 to TRBJ2-5; 12 bases fit TRBD1. Germline CDR1 and CDR2: SGHTA and FQGTGA. Trimming at V came to 5 bases and at J to 5 bases, leaving 9 bases not matched to a gene. This CDR3 has 16 residues.

As DNA, the CDR3 is TGTGCCAGCTACAGTTCCGGGACAGGGGTCCGCGAGCAGTACTTC. It specifies CASYSSGTGVREQYF. The J gene is TRBJ2-7, the V gene TRBV27; TRBD1 agrees at 10 bases. The CDR3 spans 15 residues. Germline CDR1 and CDR2: MNHEY and SMNVEV (reference sequence). V shed 8 bases, J shed 6 bases, and the junction held 13 bases outside the gene matches.

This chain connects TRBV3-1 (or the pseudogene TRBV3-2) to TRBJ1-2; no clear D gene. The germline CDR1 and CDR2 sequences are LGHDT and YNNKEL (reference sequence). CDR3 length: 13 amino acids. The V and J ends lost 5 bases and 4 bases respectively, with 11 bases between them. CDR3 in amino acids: CASSSSRFYGYTF. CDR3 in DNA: TGTGCCAGCAGCTCCAGCAGGTTCTATGGCTACACCTTC.

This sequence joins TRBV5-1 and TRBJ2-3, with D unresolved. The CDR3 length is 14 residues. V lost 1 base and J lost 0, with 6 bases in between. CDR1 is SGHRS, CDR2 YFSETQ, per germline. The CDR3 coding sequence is TGCGCCAGCAGCTTGTACTATAGCACAGATACGCAGTATTTT. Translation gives CASSLYYSTDTQYF. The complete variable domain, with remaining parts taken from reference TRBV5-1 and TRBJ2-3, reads KAGVTQTPRYLIKTRGQQVTLSCSPISGHRSVSWYQQTPGQGLQFLFEYFSETQRNKGNFPGRFSGRQFSNSRSEMNVSTLELGDSALYLCASSLYYSTDTQYFGPGTRLTVL.

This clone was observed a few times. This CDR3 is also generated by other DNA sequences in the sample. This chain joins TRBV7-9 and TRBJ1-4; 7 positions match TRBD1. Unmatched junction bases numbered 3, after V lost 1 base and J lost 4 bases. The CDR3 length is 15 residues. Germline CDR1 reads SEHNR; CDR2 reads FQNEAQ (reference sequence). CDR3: CASSLGGQFNEKLFF. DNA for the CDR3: TGTGCCAGCAGCTTAGGGGGACAGTTTAATGAAAAACTGTTTTTT.

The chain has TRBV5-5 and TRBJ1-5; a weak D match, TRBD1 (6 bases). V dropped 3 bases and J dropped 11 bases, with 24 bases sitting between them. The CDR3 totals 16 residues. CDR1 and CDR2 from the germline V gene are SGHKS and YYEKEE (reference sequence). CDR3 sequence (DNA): TGTGCCAGCAGCTCCCGACAGGACTCGCGCCTCAGGTCCCAGCATTTT. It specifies CASSSRQDSRLRSQHF.

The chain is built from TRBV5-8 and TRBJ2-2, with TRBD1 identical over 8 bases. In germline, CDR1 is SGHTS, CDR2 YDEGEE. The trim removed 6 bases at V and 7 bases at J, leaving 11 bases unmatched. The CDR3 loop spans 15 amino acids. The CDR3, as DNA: TGTGCCAGCAACGACCGACAGGGGACGTTCGGGGAGCTGTTTTTT. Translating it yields CASNDRQGTFGELFF.

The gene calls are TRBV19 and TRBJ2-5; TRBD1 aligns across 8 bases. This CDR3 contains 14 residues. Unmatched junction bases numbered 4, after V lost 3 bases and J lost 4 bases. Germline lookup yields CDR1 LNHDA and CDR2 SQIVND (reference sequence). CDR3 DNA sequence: TGTGCCAGTAGTATCCTCCAGGGGGCAGAGACCCAGTACTTC. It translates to CASSILQGAETQYF.

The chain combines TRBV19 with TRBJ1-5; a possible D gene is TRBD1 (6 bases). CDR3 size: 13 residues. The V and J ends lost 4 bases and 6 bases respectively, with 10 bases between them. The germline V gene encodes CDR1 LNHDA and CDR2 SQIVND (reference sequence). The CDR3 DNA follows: TGTGCCAGTAGTAATCACAGGGTTCAGCCCCAGCATTTT. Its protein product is CASSNHRVQPQHF.

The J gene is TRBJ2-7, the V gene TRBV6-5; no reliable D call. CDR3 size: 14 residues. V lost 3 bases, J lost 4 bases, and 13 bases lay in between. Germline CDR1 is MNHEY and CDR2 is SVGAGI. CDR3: CASSYAGTPYEQYF. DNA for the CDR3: TGTGCCAGCAGTTATGCAGGAACCCCGTACGAGCAGTACTTC.

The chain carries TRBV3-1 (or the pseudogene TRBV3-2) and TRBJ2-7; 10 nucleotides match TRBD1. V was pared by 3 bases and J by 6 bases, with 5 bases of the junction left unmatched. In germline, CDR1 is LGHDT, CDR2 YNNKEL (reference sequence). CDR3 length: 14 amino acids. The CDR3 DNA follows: TGTGCCAGCAGCCATTCGGGACAGGGGTTCGAGCAGTACTTC. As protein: CASSHSGQGFEQYF.

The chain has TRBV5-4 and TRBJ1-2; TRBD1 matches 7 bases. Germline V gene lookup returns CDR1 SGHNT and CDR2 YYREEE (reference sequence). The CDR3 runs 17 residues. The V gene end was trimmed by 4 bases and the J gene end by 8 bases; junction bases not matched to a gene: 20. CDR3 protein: CASSKEGRQGSHIGYTF. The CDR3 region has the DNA TGTGCCAGCAGCAAGGAGGGCCGACAGGGTAGTCATATAGGCTACACCTTC.

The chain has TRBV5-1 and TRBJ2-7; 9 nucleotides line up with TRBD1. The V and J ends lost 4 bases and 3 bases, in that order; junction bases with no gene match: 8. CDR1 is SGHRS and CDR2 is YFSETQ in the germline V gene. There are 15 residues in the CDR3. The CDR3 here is CASSQQPGQGYEQYF. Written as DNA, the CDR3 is TGCGCCAGCAGCCAACAACCGGGACAGGGCTACGAGCAGTACTTC.

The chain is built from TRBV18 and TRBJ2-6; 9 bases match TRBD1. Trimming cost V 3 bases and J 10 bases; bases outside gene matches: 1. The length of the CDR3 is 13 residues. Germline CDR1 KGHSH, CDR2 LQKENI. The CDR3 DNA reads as TGTGCCAGCTCACCCGGACAGGGGAACGTCCTGACTTTC. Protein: CASSPGQGNVLTF.

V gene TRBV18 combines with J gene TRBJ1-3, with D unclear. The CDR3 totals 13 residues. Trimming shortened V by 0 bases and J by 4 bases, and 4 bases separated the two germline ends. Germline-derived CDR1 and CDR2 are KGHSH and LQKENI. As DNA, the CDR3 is TGTGCCAGCTCACCACCATTAGGAAACACCATATATTTT. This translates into CASSPPLGNTIYF.

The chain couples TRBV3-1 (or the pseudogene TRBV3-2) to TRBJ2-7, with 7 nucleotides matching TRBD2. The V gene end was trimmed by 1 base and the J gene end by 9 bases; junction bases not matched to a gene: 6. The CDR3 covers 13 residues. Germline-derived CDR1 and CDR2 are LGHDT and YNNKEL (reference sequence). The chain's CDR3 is CASSQGEGSRQYF. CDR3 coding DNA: TGTGCCAGCAGCCAAGGGGAGGGCTCACGGCAGTACTTC.

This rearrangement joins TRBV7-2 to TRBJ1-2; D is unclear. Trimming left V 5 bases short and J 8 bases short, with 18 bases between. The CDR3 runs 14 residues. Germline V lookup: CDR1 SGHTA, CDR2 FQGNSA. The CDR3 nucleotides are TGTGCCAGCAGCCCCGTGGGAGGGAGAGGCGGCTACACCTTC. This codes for CASSPVGGRGGYTF.

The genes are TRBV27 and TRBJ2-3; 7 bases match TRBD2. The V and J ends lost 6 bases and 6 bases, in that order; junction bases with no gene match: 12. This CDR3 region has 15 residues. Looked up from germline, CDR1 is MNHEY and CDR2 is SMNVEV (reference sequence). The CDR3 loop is CASRGWGGMVDTQYF. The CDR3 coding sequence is TGTGCCAGCAGAGGTTGGGGGGGAATGGTGGATACGCAGTATTTT.

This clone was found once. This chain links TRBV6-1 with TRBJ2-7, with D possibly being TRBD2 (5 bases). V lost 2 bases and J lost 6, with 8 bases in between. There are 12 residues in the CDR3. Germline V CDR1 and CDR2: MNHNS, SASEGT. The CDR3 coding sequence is TGTGCCAGCAGTGAACAAGGGAGCGAGCAGTACTTC. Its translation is CASSEQGSEQYF.

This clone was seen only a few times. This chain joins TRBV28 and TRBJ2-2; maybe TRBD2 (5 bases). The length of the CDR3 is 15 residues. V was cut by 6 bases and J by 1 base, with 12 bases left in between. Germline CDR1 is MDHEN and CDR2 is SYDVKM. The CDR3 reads CASRVSRGNTGELFF. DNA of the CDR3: TGTGCCAGCAGGGTTTCTCGGGGGAACACCGGGGAGCTGTTTTTT. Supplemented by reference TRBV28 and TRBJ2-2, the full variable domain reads DVKVTQSSRYLVKRTGEKVFLECVQDMDHENMFWYRQDPGLGLRLIYFSYDVKMKEKGDIPEGYSVSREKKERFSLILESASTNQTSMYLCASRVSRGNTGELFFGEGSRLTVL.

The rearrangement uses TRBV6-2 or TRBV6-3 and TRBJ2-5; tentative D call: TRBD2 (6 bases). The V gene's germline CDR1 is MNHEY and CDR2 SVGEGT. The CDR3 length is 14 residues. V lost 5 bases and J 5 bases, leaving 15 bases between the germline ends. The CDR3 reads CASSQGTGGETQYF. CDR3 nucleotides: TGTGCCAGCAGTCAGGGCACTGGAGGGGAGACCCAGTACTTC.

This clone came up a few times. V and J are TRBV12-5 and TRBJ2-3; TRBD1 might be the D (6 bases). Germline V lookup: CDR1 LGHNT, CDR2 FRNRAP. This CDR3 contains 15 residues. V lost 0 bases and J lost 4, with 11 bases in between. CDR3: CASGLVTGAADTQYF. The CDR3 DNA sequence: TGTGCTAGTGGTTTGGTGACAGGAGCCGCAGATACGCAGTATTTT.